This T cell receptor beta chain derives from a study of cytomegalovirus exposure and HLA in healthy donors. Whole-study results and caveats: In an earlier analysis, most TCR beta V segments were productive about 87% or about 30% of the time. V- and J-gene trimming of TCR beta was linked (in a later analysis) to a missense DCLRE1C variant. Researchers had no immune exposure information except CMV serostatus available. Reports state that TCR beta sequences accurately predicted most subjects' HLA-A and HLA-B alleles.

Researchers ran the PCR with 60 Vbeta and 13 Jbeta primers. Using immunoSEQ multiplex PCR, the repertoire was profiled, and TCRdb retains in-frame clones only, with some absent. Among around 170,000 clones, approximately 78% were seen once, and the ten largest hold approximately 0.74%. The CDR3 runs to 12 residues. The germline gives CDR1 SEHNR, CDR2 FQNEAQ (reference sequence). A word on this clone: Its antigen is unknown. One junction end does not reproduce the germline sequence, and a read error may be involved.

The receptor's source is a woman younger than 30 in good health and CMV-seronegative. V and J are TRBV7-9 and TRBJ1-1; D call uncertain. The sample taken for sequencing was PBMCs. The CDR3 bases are TGTTCCAGCAGCAGAACTATAGCTGAAGCTTTCTTT. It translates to CSSSRTIAEAFF.